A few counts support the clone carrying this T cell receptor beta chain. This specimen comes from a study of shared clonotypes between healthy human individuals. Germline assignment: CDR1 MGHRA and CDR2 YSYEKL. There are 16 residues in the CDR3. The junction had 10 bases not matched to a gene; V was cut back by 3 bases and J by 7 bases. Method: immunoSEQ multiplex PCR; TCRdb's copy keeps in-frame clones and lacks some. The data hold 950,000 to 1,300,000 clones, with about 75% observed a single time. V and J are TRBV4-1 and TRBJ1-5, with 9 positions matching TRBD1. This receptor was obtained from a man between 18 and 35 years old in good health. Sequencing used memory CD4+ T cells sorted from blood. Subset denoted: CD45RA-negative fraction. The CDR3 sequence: CASSQDPGTGWQPQHF. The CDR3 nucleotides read TGCGCCAGCAGCCAGGACCCCGGGACAGGGTGGCAGCCCCAGCATTTT.